This TCR beta chain is drawn from a study of OX40 agonist ivuxolimab in advanced cancers. In the study overall: Prior anti-PD-1, anti-PD-L1 or anti-CTLA-4 therapy did not bar entry, and about 38% had some. Study-level findings and limits: At 0.1 to 3.0 mg/kg, clonal expansion of CD4+ and CD8+ blood T cells had occurred by week 6.

Germline V gene sequence: CDR1 KGHSH, CDR2 LQKENI. Trimming took 3 bases from V and 5 from J; bases not matched to a gene: 1. CDR3 length: 15 amino acids. Assay used: immunoSEQ multiplex PCR; TCRdb lists only in-frame clones, some missing. Seen here are roughly 69,000 clones, 75% to 90% observed once, and the top ten hold 3.5% to 5%. The table lists this clone with a few counts. The antigen remains unidentified. Cycle 7 day 1, cycle 4 day 1, and baseline were the timepoints at which blood was sampled. The TCR comes from an adult with an advanced solid tumor such as melanoma, head and neck, liver or kidney cancer. The starting material was CD4+ or CD8+ T cells sorted from blood, obtained in a trial of the OX40 agonist ivuxolimab. The chain uses TRBV18 and TRBJ2-1; the match to TRBD2 covers 13 bases. In DNA, the CDR3 is TGTGCCAGCTCACCCGGACTAGCGGGGGACAATGAGCAGTTCTTC. This sequence encodes CASSPGLAGDNEQFF.